A selection of T cell receptor beta chains follows, all from one sample in a study of HIV-infected children after antiretroviral therapy interruption. TCRdb reanalysed the 3' RACE reads using MiXCR and keeps one entry per CDR3 protein. Here the sample spans over 35,000 distinct CDR3 sequences, over 6.5% being singletons. Material: CD45RA+ CD4+ T cells from PBMCs, pooled from several time points, obtained from a donor given antiretroviral therapy, either interrupted or continuous. The receptors come from a pool of human donors with HIV. Each CDR3 is given with its conserved first and last residue. D genes are given only for firm matches. Only part of the rows carry a size: once, few, many, or a class if the clone is expanded.

D	V	J	size	DNA	CDR3
TRBD1	TRBV6-1	TRBJ2-3	many	TGTGCCACCCTGGGACAGATTTTGGATACGCAGTATTTT	CATLGQILDTQYF
-	TRBV5-1	TRBJ2-7	many	TGCGCGACAAAGGGGGGACCCGCCTCCTACGAGCAGTACTTC	CATKGGPASYEQYF
-	TRBV5-6	TRBJ1-2	-	TGTGCCAGCAGCTTGGTACGAGGGTATGGCTACACCTTC	CASSLVRGYGYTF
-	TRBV20-1	TRBJ2-1	-	TGCAGTGCAAGAGAGAATGAGCAGTTCTTC	CSARENEQFF
-	TRBV11-2	TRBJ2-1	-	TGTGCCAGCAGCTTAGACCTTCTTGGGGAGCAGTTCTTC	CASSLDLLGEQFF
TRBD1	TRBV5-1	TRBJ2-5	many	TGCGCCAGCAGCTCATCCGGGACAGGGGTTGCGTACCAGTACTTC	CASSSSGTGVAYQYF
TRBD1	TRBV20-1	TRBJ2-3	many	TGCAGTGCTAACGGACAGGGCTCAGATACGCAGTATTTT	CSANGQGSDTQYF
TRBD2	TRBV18	TRBJ2-1	many	TGTGCCAGCTCACCTCCAGCGGGAGTCAATGAGCAGTTCTTC	CASSPPAGVNEQFF
-	TRBV14	TRBJ2-3	many	TGTGCCAGCAGCGGTCTAGGTTGGACAGATACGCAGTATTTT	CASSGLGWTDTQYF
-	TRBV7-2	TRBJ1-5	many	TGTGCCAGCAGCTTAGAAGCTGGGGGCAATCAGCCCCAGCATTTT	CASSLEAGGNQPQHF
-	TRBV4-2	TRBJ2-4	few	TGTGCCAGCAGCCAAGATTGGGGTAGTCAAAACACCTTGTACTTT	CASSQDWGSQNTLYF
TRBD1	TRBV11-3	TRBJ2-3	few	TGTGCCAGCAGCTTTACCGGGACAGGGACAGATACGCAGTATTTT	CASSFTGTGTDTQYF
-	TRBV20-1	TRBJ2-3	few	TGCAGTGCTACCCGGGCGGATTCCACAGATACGCAGTATTTT	CSATRADSTDTQYF
-	TRBV2	TRBJ1-2	-	TGTGCCAGCACAAGCCAGGACAAAATCACCTATGGCTACACCTTC	CASTSQDKITYGYTF
-	TRBV20-1	TRBJ2-7	many	TGCAGTGCTAGAGTATTGCAAAGGGGGGGGAACTCCTACGAGCAGTACTTC	CSARVLQRGGNSYEQYF
-	TRBV18	TRBJ1-5	-	TGTGCCAGCTCACCAAACAGCCATAGCAATCAGCCCCAGCATTTT	CASSPNSHSNQPQHF
-	TRBV18	TRBJ2-2	-	TGTGCCAGCTCGAGCCCTTTGGGGGAGTCAAACACCGGGGAGCTGTTTTTT	CASSSPLGESNTGELFF